Listed here are 5 T cell receptor beta chains from one sample, sequenced in a study of cytomegalovirus exposure and HLA in healthy donors. It was with 60 Vbeta and 13 Jbeta primers that the PCR ran. This table comes from immunoSEQ multiplex PCR, and its TCRdb copy is limited to in-frame clones, with some not included. This repertoire includes about 160,000 clones. The sequenced sample was PBMCs. These receptors came from a woman aged 55-69 years in good health and CMV-seronegative.

This chain connects TRBV7-9 to TRBJ1-2; weak D call: TRBD1 (5 bases). V lost 2 bases and J lost 3, with 19 bases in between. Germline CDR1 and CDR2: SEHNR and FQNEAQ (reference sequence). The CDR3 has 17 amino acids. The CDR3 sequence: CASSLPPWGREDYGYTF. DNA of the CDR3: TGTGCCAGCAGCTTACCCCCATGGGGCAGGGAGGACTATGGCTACACCTTC.

The rearrangement links TRBV27 to TRBJ2-2; D is perhaps TRBD2 (5 bases). CDR1 MNHEY and CDR2 SMNVEV come from the germline V gene (reference sequence). V was cut by 3 bases and J by 3 bases, with 11 bases left in between. The CDR3 runs to 15 residues. In nucleotides, the CDR3 is TGTGCCAGCAGTTTTGGCGGACTTTACACCGGGGAGCTGTTTTTT. Its protein product is CASSFGGLYTGELFF.

The chain combines TRBV6-1 with TRBJ2-7, with 9 bases matching TRBD2. J was trimmed by 3 bases and V by 2 bases; bases with no gene match: 8. This CDR3 is 16 amino acids long. Germline values: CDR1 MNHNS, CDR2 SASEGT. The CDR3 loop reads CASSERRGGIFYEQYF. The DNA for the CDR3 is TGTGCCAGCAGTGAAAGGCGGGGGGGCATATTCTACGAGCAGTACTTC.

The rearrangement joins TRBV29-1 to TRBJ2-5; D not resolved. The CDR3 is 13 amino acids. Germline CDR1 SQVTM, CDR2 ANQGSEA. With 3 bases removed from V and 0 bases from J, the gap between germline ends came to 8 bases. CDR3: CSVDGPNQETQYF. The CDR3 DNA follows: TGCAGCGTTGATGGGCCGAACCAAGAGACCCAGTACTTC.

J is TRBJ1-2 and V is TRBV6-1, with a tentative D call TRBD1 (5 bases). The CDR3 consists of 13 residues. The V gene's germline CDR1 is MNHNS and CDR2 SASEGT. V was cut by 6 bases and J by 4 bases, with 12 bases left in between. CDR3 sequence: CASSRARSYGYTF. CDR3 nucleotide sequence: TGTGCCAGCAGCAGGGCCCGTAGCTATGGCTACACCTTC.